The clone carrying this TCR beta chain occurred many times. Its specificity is unknown. This sample is part of a study of CD8 T cells in ankylosing spondylitis. Findings and caveats of the study: The authors found the disease-linked clones to be CD8+ and relatively rare in peripheral blood. Some motif variants were previously reported in reactive arthritis synovial fluid and blood. Ankylosing spondylitis blood seemed to carry a telltale TCR beta motif made of several highly homologous variants. Reportedly, significant enrichment of disease-linked clones occurred in matched ankylosing spondylitis synovial fluid.

The CDR3 has 13 amino acids. Trimming cost V 4 bases and J 4 bases, with 9 bases left between them. TCR beta libraries were made by quantitative 5'-RACE with molecular barcodes. TCRdb re-called the 5' RACE reads with MiXCR, one entry per CDR3 protein. The table lists around 490,000 distinct CDR3 sequences, less than 6% of them singletons, with under 4.5% in the top ten. The source material was blood, either unsorted or a sorted T cell fraction (not recorded which). The TCR comes from a male donor with ankylosing spondylitis. The chain is built from TRBV12-3 or TRBV12-4 and TRBJ2-3, with D uncertain. CDR3 loop: CASSYLVADTQYF. The CDR3 DNA reads as TGTGCCAGCAGTTACTTGGTCGCAGATACGCAGTATTTT.